The 21 T cell receptor beta chains given below trace back to one sample, sequenced in a study of blood T cell repertoires in COVID-19. Measured with immunoSEQ multiplex PCR; TCRdb has only the in-frame clones, and not every one. The sample lists approximately 130,000 clones, almost 80% occurring once. The specimen was peripheral blood. These receptors were collected from a human donor in a cohort sampled during active COVID-19.

As to this clone: One junction end disagrees with the germline gene, perhaps due to a read error. The chain employs TRBV10-3 and TRBJ2-1; D unresolved. This CDR3 is built from 13 residues. Germline CDR1 ENHRY, CDR2 SYGVKD. CDR3 region: CAIRDVRGNEQFF. CDR3 nucleotide sequence: TGTGCCATCCGTGACGTACGAGGCAATGAGCAGTTCTTC.

This rearrangement joins TRBV7-6 to TRBJ1-1, with D possibly matching TRBD1 (6 bases). Trimming stripped 1 base from V and 1 base from J, with 10 bases between. CDR1 is SGHVS, CDR2 FNYEAQ, per germline. This CDR3 is built from 15 residues. The CDR3 loop reads CASSLVLGGNTEAFF. The CDR3 DNA reads as TGTGCCAGCAGCTTAGTGCTAGGGGGGAACACTGAAGCTTTCTTT.

V usage is TRBV19 and J usage is TRBJ2-7; tentatively, D is TRBD2 (6 bases). The CDR3 runs 13 residues. The V end was cut by 4 bases, the J end by 4 bases, with 11 bases between. Germline V gene sequence: CDR1 LNHDA, CDR2 SQIVND (reference sequence). CDR3 loop: CASSNEGRYEQYF. CDR3 DNA: TGTGCCAGTAGTAACGAGGGGAGGTACGAGCAGTACTTC. The complete variable domain, with remaining parts taken from reference TRBV19 and TRBJ2-7, reads DGGITQSPKYLFRKEGQNVTLSCEQNLNHDAMYWYRQDPGQGLRLIYYSQIVNDFQKGDIAEGYSVSREKKESFPLTVTSAQKNPTAFYLCASSNEGRYEQYFGPGTRLTVT.

CDR3 nucleotides: TGTGCCAGCAGGCCAACGGTGAGCAATCAGCCCCAGCATTTT. Protein: CASRPTVSNQPQHF. The chain links TRBV7-2 to TRBJ1-5; no clear D. CDR3 length: 14 residues. CDR1 is SGHTA and CDR2 is FQGNSA in the germline V gene. The ends were cut back, 6 bases at V and 1 base at J, with 10 bases in the middle.

The CDR3 nucleotides are TGTGCCAGTAGTCCGGGATATTTTGATACGCAGTATTTT. Protein product: CASSPGYFDTQYF. The genes are TRBV19 and TRBJ2-3; maybe TRBD2 (5 bases). The ends were cut back, 5 bases at V and 6 bases at J, with 12 bases in the middle. The CDR3 is made up of 13 amino acids. The germline V gene has CDR1 LNHDA and CDR2 SQIVND (reference sequence).

The chain couples TRBV29-1 to TRBJ2-1; TRBD2 matches 9 bases. CDR1 and CDR2 (germline): SQVTM, ANQGSEA. V shed 2 bases, J shed 0 bases, and the junction held 5 bases outside the gene matches. CDR3 length: 16 residues. DNA for the CDR3: TGCAGCGTTGAATCCCTTAGCGGGAGCTCCTACAATGAGCAGTTCTTC. Protein sequence: CSVESLSGSSYNEQFF.

CDR3 sequence: CAISDNNEQFF. CDR3 coding DNA: TGTGCCATCAGTGATAACAATGAGCAGTTCTTC. The rearrangement joins TRBV10-3 to TRBJ2-1; unclear D gene. The CDR3 runs 11 residues. CDR1 is ENHRY, CDR2 SYGVKD, per germline. V lost 3 bases, J lost 5 bases, and 2 bases lay in between.

The J gene is TRBJ2-3, the V gene TRBV21-1; TRBD2 is the table's D call, not checked against the DNA. TRBV21-1 is marked as a pseudogene. This CDR3 has 16 residues. The CDR3 DNA follows: TGTGCCAGCAGCACCCGGACTTCCGCTAGCACAGATACGCAGTATTTT. Protein sequence: CASSTRTSASTDTQYF.

The chain recombines TRBV7-8 with TRBJ2-5; 7 bases line up with TRBD1. V shed 9 bases, J shed 4 bases, and the junction held 8 bases outside the gene matches. Germline CDR1 is SGHVS and CDR2 is FQNEAQ. CDR3 length: 13 residues. For the CDR3, the DNA is TGTGCCAGTGACAGGGTTATGGGAGAGACCCAGTACTTC. This gives the protein CASDRVMGETQYF.

This sequence joins TRBV5-1 and TRBJ2-3; no firm D call. The V gene lost 0 bases and the J gene lost 6 bases, with 2 bases spanning the gap. Germline CDR1 and CDR2: SGHRS and YFSETQ. This CDR3 is built from 11 residues. The CDR3 bases are TGCGCCAGCAGCTTGGCTGATACGCAGTATTTT. This gives the protein CASSLADTQYF.

The chain uses TRBV7-2 and TRBJ1-1; no reliable D call. V was clipped by 1 base and J by 2 bases, with 11 bases between them. Germline V gene lookup returns CDR1 SGHTA and CDR2 FQGNSA. The CDR3 runs to 15 residues. DNA for the CDR3: TGTGCCAGCAGCTTAGGCGCAGGACTTAACACTGAAGCTTTCTTT. Amino acid sequence: CASSLGAGLNTEAFF.

V is TRBV4-2 and J is TRBJ2-7; 8 bases are a match to TRBD2. This CDR3 has 15 amino acids. Germline V gene data show CDR1 as LGHNA and CDR2 as YNFKEQ. J lost 2 bases, V lost 2 bases, and 5 bases had no gene match. CDR3 protein: CASSQSARGAYEQYF. DNA of the CDR3: TGTGCCAGCAGCCAAAGCGCGCGGGGGGCCTACGAGCAGTACTTC.

This chain joins TRBV5-8 and TRBJ2-3, with 9 bases fitting TRBD1. V was clipped by 1 base and J by 4 bases; unmatched bases: 7. Germline CDR1 SGHTS, CDR2 YDEGEE. The CDR3 totals 16 residues. CDR3 nucleotide sequence: TGTGCCAGCAGCTTGTTTGACAGGGGGTTGCCAGATACGCAGTATTTT. This sequence encodes CASSLFDRGLPDTQYF.

The chain uses TRBV10-1 and TRBJ1-2, with 9 bases fitting TRBD1. V was clipped by 6 bases and J by 5 bases; unmatched bases: 4. Germline V gene lookup returns CDR1 WNHNN and CDR2 SYGVQD (reference sequence). CDR3 size: 13 residues. The CDR3 spells CASRTQGAYGYTF. The CDR3 coding sequence is TGCGCCAGCAGAACACAGGGGGCTTATGGCTACACCTTC.

V gene TRBV4-2 combines with J gene TRBJ1-3; D possibly corresponds to TRBD1 (5 bases). Trimming left V 1 base short and J 4 bases short, with 11 bases between. This CDR3 is built from 15 residues. CDR1 is LGHNA and CDR2 is YNFKEQ in the germline V gene. In nucleotides, the CDR3 is TGTGCCAGCAGCCAAGGGGCAGGGTCGGGAAACACCATATATTTT. Translating gives CASSQGAGSGNTIYF.

In its sample, this clone was seen a few times. The J gene is TRBJ2-7, the V gene TRBV27; the match to TRBD1 covers 9 bases. The J segment lost 4 bases and the V segment lost 5 bases, leaving 9 bases of the junction unmatched. This CDR3 has 15 amino acids. Germline V gene data show CDR1 as MNHEY and CDR2 as SMNVEV (reference sequence). The CDR3 DNA is TGTGCCAGCAGTCCTCCCGGGACAGGGTCTTACGAGCAGTACTTC. Translated, it gives CASSPPGTGSYEQYF.

This chain uses TRBV19 with TRBJ2-4; D possibly corresponds to TRBD2 (6 bases). Trimming took 10 bases from V and 0 from J, leaving 13 bases between them. The V gene's germline CDR1 is LNHDA and CDR2 SQIVND (reference sequence). The CDR3 spans 14 residues. CDR3 nucleotide sequence: TGTGCCACCCGGGACTTACTAGCCAAAAACATTCAGTACTTC. As protein: CATRDLLAKNIQYF. Looking up the rest from reference TRBV19 and TRBJ2-4 gives the full variable domain: DGGITQSPKYLFRKEGQNVTLSCEQNLNHDAMYWYRQDPGQGLRLIYYSQIVNDFQKGDIAEGYSVSREKKESFPLTVTSAQKNPTAFYLCATRDLLAKNIQYFGAGTRLSVL.

This clone was picked up a small number of times. The CDR3 bases are TGTGCCAGCAGTTACCAGGAGGGGCCCCAGCATTTT. This translates into CASSYQEGPQHF. The chain combines TRBV6-2 or TRBV6-3 with TRBJ1-5; D remains ambiguous. This CDR3 comprises 12 residues. In germline, CDR1 is MNHEY, CDR2 SVGEGT. V dropped 2 bases and J dropped 9 bases, with 8 bases sitting between them.

The rearrangement uses TRBV20-1 and TRBJ2-2; D might be TRBD1 (6 bases). Trimming removed 3 bases at V and 6 bases at J, with 14 bases between. Germline CDR1 is DFQATT and CDR2 is SNEGSKA (reference sequence). The CDR3 totals 14 residues. Written as DNA, the CDR3 is TGCAGTGCTAGTCGGTCCAGGGGAGCCGGGGAGCTGTTTTTT. This translates into CSASRSRGAGELFF.

The sample holds one count of this clone. The CDR3 region has the DNA TGTGCCAGCAGTCCATCGACAGGGGGACTCTATCAGCCCCAGCATTTT. This gives the protein CASSPSTGGLYQPQHF. The V and J genes are TRBV28 and TRBJ1-5; 9 nucleotides agree with TRBD1. V was clipped by 5 bases and J by 5 bases; unmatched bases: 10. This CDR3 spans 16 amino acids. The germline V gene encodes CDR1 MDHEN and CDR2 SYDVKM.

CDR3 loop: CATSRESTGLGEQYF. The CDR3 bases are TGTGCCACCAGCAGAGAATCGACAGGTTTGGGTGAGCAGTACTTC. J is TRBJ2-7 and V is TRBV15; the D gene is possibly TRBD1 (6 bases). This CDR3 comprises 15 residues. The germline V and J ends were trimmed by 0 bases and 7 bases, with 16 bases remaining between them. Germline lookup yields CDR1 LNHNV and CDR2 YYDKDF (reference sequence).